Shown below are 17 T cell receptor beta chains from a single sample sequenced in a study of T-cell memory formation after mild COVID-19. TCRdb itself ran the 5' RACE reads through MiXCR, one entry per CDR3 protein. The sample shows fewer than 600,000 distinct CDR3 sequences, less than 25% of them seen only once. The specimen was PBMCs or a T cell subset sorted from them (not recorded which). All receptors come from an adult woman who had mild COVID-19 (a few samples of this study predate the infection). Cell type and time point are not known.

CDR3 in DNA: TGCAGTGCTAGATCGCTCGGGGTCCGGACATGGGGCGAGCAGTACTTC. Amino acids: CSARSLGVRTWGEQYF. V usage is TRBV20-1 and J usage is TRBJ2-7; D tentatively reads TRBD1 or TRBD2 (5 bases each). Trimming pared 2 bases from V and 6 bases from J, leaving 23 bases between. The CDR3 is made up of 16 amino acids. Germline CDR1 reads DFQATT; CDR2 reads SNEGSKA (reference sequence).

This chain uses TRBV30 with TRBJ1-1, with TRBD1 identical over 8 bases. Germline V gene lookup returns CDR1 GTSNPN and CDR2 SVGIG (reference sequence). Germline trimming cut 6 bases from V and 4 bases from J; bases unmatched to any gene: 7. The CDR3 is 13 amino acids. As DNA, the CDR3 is TGTGCCTGTCAGGGGGCAAGTTCCACTGAAGCTTTCTTT. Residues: CACQGASSTEAFF. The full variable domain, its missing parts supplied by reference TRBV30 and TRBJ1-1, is SQTIHQWPATLVQPVGSPLSLECTVEGTSNPNLYWYRQAAGRGLQLLFYSVGIGQISSEVPQNLSASRPQDRQFILSSKKLLLSDSGFYLCACQGASSTEAFFGQGTRLTVV.

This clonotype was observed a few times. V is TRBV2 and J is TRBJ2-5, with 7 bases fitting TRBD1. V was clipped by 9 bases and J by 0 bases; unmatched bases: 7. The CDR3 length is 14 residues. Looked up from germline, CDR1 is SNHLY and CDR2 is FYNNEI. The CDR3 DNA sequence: TGTGCCAGTAAGATGGGACAGAACCAAGAGACCCAGTACTTC. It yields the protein CASKMGQNQETQYF.

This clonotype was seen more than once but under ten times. The CDR3 coding sequence is TGTGCCAGCTCAAGGACAGGGCTACTCTCCTACGAGCAGTACTTC. Protein sequence: CASSRTGLLSYEQYF. This sequence joins TRBV18 and TRBJ2-7, with 8 bases that match TRBD1. CDR1 KGHSH and CDR2 LQKENI come from the germline V gene. V shed 5 bases, J shed 0 bases, and the junction held 6 bases outside the gene matches. The CDR3 length is 15 residues.

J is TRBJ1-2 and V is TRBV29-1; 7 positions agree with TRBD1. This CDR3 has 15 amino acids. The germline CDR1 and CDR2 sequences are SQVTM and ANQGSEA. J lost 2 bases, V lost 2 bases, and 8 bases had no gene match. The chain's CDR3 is CSVESWDSSNYGYTF. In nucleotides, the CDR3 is TGCAGCGTTGAATCGTGGGACAGCTCGAACTATGGCTACACCTTC.

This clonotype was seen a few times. Here the CDR3 DNA reads TGCAGTGCTAGGGACTTCAGCTCCTACAATGAGCAGTTCTTC. Translating gives CSARDFSSYNEQFF. The V and J genes are TRBV20-1 and TRBJ2-1, with TRBD2 as a possible D gene (5 bases). Trimming took off 3 bases at V and 0 bases at J, with 9 bases between the two ends. CDR3 size: 14 residues. Germline CDR1 reads DFQATT; CDR2 reads SNEGSKA (reference sequence).

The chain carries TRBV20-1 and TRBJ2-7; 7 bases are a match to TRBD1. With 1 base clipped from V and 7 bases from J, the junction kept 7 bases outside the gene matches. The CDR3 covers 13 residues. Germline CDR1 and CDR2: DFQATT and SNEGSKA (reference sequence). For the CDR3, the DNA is TGCAGTGCTAGAGCCACGACAGGGCTGGAGCAGTACTTC. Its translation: CSARATTGLEQYF.

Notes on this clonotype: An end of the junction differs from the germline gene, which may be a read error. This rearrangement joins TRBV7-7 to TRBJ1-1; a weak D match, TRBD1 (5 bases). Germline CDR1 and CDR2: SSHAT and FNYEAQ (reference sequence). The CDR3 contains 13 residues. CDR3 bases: TGTGCTAGCAGCTTGAGAGGGGAGGATTTGGCTTTCTTT. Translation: CASSLRGEDLAFF.

The CDR3 nucleotides are TGTGCCAGCAGCCCACCGGGCGGCAGGGGCTCCTACGAGCAGTACTTC. This gives the protein CASSPPGGRGSYEQYF. The chain is built from TRBV5-5 and TRBJ2-7, with D maybe TRBD1 (6 bases). Trimming took off 4 bases at V and 0 bases at J, with 17 bases between the two ends. Per germline, CDR1 SGHKS and CDR2 YYEKEE (reference sequence). This CDR3 contains 16 residues.

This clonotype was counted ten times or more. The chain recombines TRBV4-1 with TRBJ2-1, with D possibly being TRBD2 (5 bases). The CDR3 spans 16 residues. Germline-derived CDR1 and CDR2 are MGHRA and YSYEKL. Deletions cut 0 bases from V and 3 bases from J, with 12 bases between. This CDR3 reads CASSQDYAGRYNEQFF. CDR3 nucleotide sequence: TGCGCCAGCAGCCAAGATTACGCGGGTCGCTACAATGAGCAGTTCTTC.

The CDR3 sequence is CASSQDSRLGSNQPQHF. CDR3 in DNA: TGCGCCAGCAGCCAAGATAGCCGGCTCGGGAGCAATCAGCCCCAGCATTTT. The chain has TRBV4-1 and TRBJ1-5; D remains ambiguous. V lost 0 bases, J lost 1 base, and 13 bases lay in between. This CDR3 is built from 17 residues. Germline CDR1 reads MGHRA; CDR2 reads YSYEKL.

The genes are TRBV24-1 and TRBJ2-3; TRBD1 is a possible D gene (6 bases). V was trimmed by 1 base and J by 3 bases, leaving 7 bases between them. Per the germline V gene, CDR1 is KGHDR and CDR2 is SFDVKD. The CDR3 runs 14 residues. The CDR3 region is CATSDFTGTDTQYF. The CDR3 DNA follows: TGTGCCACCAGTGATTTTACAGGGACAGATACGCAGTATTTT.

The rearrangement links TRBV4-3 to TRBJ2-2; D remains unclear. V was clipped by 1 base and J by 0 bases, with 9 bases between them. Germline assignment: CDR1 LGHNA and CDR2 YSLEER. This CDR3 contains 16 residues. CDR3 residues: CASSQGPITNTGELFF. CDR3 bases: TGCGCCAGCAGCCAAGGTCCCATCACGAACACCGGGGAGCTGTTTTTT.

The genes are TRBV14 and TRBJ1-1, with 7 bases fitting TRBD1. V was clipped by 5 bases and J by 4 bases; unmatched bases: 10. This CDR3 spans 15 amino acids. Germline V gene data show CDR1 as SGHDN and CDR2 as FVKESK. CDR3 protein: CASSSTKGAGTEAFF. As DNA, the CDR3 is TGTGCCAGCAGCTCGACGAAGGGGGCTGGCACTGAAGCTTTCTTT.

Written as DNA, the CDR3 is TGTGCCAGCAGCCCCCCAGGGACAGATTACGGGAGGCAGTATTTT. Its protein product is CASSPPGTDYGRQYF. The chain employs TRBV5-6 and TRBJ2-3, with D possibly being TRBD1 (7 bases). From germline, CDR1 is SGHDT and CDR2 YYEEEE. This CDR3 has 15 residues. Trimming took off 4 bases at V and 11 bases at J, with 23 bases between the two ends.

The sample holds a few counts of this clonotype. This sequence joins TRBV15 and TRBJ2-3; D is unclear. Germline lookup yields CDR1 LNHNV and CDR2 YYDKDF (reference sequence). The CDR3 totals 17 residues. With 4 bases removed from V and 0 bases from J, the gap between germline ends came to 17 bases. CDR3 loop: CATSKKVAAPSTDTQYF. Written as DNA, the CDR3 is TGTGCCACCAGCAAAAAAGTGGCAGCGCCTAGCACAGATACGCAGTATTTT.

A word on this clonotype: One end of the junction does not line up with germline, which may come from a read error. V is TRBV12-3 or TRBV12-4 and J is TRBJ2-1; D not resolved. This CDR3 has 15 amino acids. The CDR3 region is CASTLLPERGNEQFF. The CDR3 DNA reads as TGTGCCAGCACTTTATTGCCCGAAAGAGGTAATGAGCAGTTCTTC.